The subject of this entry is one T cell receptor beta chain. Data came from immunoSEQ multiplex PCR; TCRdb stores just in-frame clones and leaves some out. The top ten clones hold less than 6% of a sample with 88,000 or so clones, about 94% of them seen once. This record comes from a study of control samples from healthy donors and cancer patients. J lost 4 bases, V lost 3 bases, and 10 bases had no gene match. Germline V CDR1 and CDR2: LNHDA, SQIVND (reference sequence). The CDR3 has 16 amino acids. This clonotype was sampled from a woman in her late teens or twenties in good health. The material sequenced was blood. The chain links TRBV19 to TRBJ2-7; TRBD2 matches at 9 bases. The CDR3 spells CASSISSGKLLYEQYF. CDR3 DNA sequence: TGTGCCAGTAGTATCTCTAGCGGGAAGCTCTTGTACGAGCAGTACTTC.